The present T cell receptor beta chain was sequenced within a study of blood T cells in healthy people across ages (dated by TCRdb to between 2014 and 2016). Background on the whole study: In model experiments, template switching captured about one uniquely barcoded TCR beta cDNA molecule for every two T cells. The study measured age-related changes in TCR beta repertoire diversity using deep sequencing normalized with unique cDNA molecular identifiers. Four age groups were formed from the donors: young (average about 16 years), middle-aged (approximately 40), aged (about 68) and long-lived (around 82). To avoid experimental bias, donors of different ages were distributed randomly across sequencing lanes. Using the same blood draw, the study looked at two additional independent replicas of 1 million unique cDNA reads for two donors, one aged 18 to 29 and the other aged 80 or older.

A note on this clonotype: The antigen this receptor binds is unknown. No clone much larger than this one lies a single base away; base qualities are absent.

Libraries came from 5' RACE. Sequencer: Illumina HiSeq 2500. A second PCR of about 7 to 12 cycles was run with a J-beta primer mix and a sample-barcoded 5' primer. A unique molecular identifier was introduced onto each TCR beta cDNA molecule by a template-switch 5' adaptor carrying 12 random nucleotides. Each sample yielded at least 2.5 million CDR3-containing paired-end reads. All of the RNA was converted into first-strand cDNA using the Mint cDNA synthesis kit, with a TRBC-specific oligonucleotide serving as the primer. After uracil-DNA glycosylase treatment, a first 18-cycle PCR used universal primers M1SS and BC2_uni_R on all cDNA. The authors' analysis ran thus. For normalization, 1 million high-quality reads, each with a distinct molecular identifier, were randomly selected from each sample. Reads sharing molecular identifiers were discarded rather than binned into consensus sequences. MiTCR, set to a Q25 quality threshold and the strictest error-elimination algorithm, was used for CDR3 identification, clonotype clustering and error correction. Lower-bound total TCR beta diversity was estimated with a nonparametric unseen species model using Euler transformation. In TCRdb, the public reads were trimmed at Q25 with fastp and aligned with MiXCR, with productive beta chains retained. Records with the same CDR3 protein are collapsed into one entry carrying the most frequent genes and DNA. The V and J calls were determined by TCRdb, not by the authors. This sample lists about 290,000 distinct CDR3 sequences; about 25% were detected once. The biggest ten clones account for 25% to 35% of the sample.

Systemically healthy Caucasian individuals from Russia, around 38 in total and aged roughly 6 to 90 years, were included as donors. Approximately 11 milliliters of peripheral blood were drawn from each donor into EDTA-treated Vacutainer tubes. Ficoll-Paque density-gradient centrifugation was used to isolate PBMCs, with at least 6 million per sample. Total RNA was extracted from PBMCs with Trizol reagent, with at least 6 micrograms obtained per sample. For every donor, flow cytometry on a PBMC aliquot measured the percentage of naive CD45RAhigh/CD27high T cells. CDR1 and CDR2 are drawn from the germline V gene: LGHNA, YSLEER. Its CDR3 holds 16 amino acids, cysteine through phenylalanine. Just CDR3 DNA is preserved here, 48 bases in frame from base 1. V ends up 0 bases short and J 7 bases short, with an unmatched junction base count of 9. What the research found in general, with its limitations: Compared with the aged group, the long-lived group had more naive CD4+ T cells, fewer expanded clones and increased TCR diversity, suggesting age selection. Estimates of total diversity from one million sequenced T cells were regarded as lower bounds and underestimates. Observed TCR beta diversity correlated strongly with the percentage of naive T cells measured by flow cytometry. Because donor CMV infection status was unknown, age-related changes in expanded clonotypes were potentially confounded. As age increased, observed TCR beta diversity per million T cells dropped in a roughly linear way, and a significant reduction was already evident by age 40. Conclusive comparison of naive and antigen-experienced compartments was prevented by the profiling of bulk unsorted PBMCs.

The clonotype comes from a woman in her 70s in good health. Sequences were obtained from blood. This sequence uses TRBV4-3 and TRBJ2-5, and 9 bases in between align with TRBD1. CDR3 sequence: CASSQEVATGGGTQYF. The sequence in DNA is TGCGCCAGCAGCCAAGAAGTTGCAACAGGGGGCGGGACCCAGTACTTC.